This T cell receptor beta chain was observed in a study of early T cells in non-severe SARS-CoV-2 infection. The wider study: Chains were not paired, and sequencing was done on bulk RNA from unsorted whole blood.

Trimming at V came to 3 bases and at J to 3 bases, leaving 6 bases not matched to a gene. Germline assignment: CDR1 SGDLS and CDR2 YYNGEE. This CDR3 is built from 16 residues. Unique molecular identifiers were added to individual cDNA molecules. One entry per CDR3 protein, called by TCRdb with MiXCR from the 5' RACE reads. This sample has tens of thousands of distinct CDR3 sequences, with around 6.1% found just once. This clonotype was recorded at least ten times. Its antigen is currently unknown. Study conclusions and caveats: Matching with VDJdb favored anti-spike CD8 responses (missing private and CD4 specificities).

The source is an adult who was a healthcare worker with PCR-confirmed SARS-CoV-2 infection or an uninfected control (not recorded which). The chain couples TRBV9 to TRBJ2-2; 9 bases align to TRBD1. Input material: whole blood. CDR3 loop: CASSEGTGYDTGELFF. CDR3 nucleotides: TGTGCCAGCAGCGAGGGGACAGGGTATGACACCGGGGAGCTGTTTTTT.